What follows is one T cell receptor beta chain and its context. What it binds is not known. The data were taken from a study of OX40 agonist ivuxolimab in advanced cancers. On the study more broadly: Checkpoint inhibitors had been given previously to approximately 40% of patients. General observations from the study: More expanded clones were found, on average, in CD8+ than in CD4+ T cells. Both blood CD4+ and CD8+ T cells showed clonal growth by week 6 at 0.1 to 3.0 mg/kg. Expanded peripheral T cell antigen specificity was not determined.

The V end was cut by 3 bases, the J end by 0 bases, with 9 bases between. The V gene's germline CDR1 is MDHEN and CDR2 SYDVKM. The CDR3 has 15 amino acids. Repertoires were generated with immunoSEQ multiplex PCR, while TCRdb's copy carries only in-frame clones and drops some. The repertoire holds 40,000 to 50,000 clones, more than 85% seen once, with around half in the top ten. The sequence was obtained from an adult with an advanced solid tumor such as melanoma, head and neck, liver or kidney cancer. The source was CD4+ or CD8+ T cells sorted from blood, collected in a trial of the OX40 agonist ivuxolimab. The gene calls are TRBV28 and TRBJ2-1; the D gene is possibly TRBD1 (5 bases). In nucleotides, the CDR3 is TGTGCCAGCAGTTTTAGGGGCGGCTCCTACAATGAGCAGTTCTTC. Translating gives CASSFRGGSYNEQFF.